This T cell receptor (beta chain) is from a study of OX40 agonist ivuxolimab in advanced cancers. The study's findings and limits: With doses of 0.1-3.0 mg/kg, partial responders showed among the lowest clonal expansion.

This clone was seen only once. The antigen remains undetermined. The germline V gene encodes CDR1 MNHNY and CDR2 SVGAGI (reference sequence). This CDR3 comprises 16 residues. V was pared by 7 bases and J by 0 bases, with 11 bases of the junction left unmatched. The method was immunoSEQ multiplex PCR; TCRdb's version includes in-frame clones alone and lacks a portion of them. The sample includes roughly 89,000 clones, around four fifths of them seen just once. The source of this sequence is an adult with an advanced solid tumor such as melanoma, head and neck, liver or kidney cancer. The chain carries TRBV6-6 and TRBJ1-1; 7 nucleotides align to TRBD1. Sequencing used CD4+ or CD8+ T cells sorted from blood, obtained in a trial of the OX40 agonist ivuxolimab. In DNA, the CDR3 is TGTGCCAGCATTCCGGGACAGAACCTCATGAACACTGAAGCTTTCTTT. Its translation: CASIPGQNLMNTEAFF.